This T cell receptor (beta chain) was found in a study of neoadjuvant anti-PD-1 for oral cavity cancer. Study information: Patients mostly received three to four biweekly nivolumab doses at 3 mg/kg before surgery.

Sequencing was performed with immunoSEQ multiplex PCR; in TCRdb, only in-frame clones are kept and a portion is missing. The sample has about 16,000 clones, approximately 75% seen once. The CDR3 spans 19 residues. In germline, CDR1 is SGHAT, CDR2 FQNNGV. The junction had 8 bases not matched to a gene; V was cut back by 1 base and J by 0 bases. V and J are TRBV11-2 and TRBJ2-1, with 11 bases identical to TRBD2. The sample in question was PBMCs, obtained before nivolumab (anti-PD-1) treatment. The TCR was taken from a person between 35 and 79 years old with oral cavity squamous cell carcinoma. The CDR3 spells CASSLGGLAGGISYNEQFF. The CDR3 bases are TGTGCCAGCAGCTTAGGAGGCCTAGCGGGGGGAATCTCCTACAATGAGCAGTTCTTC.